Listed below are T cell receptor beta chains from one sample, sequenced in a study of blood T cell repertoires in COVID-19. The table came from immunoSEQ multiplex PCR; TCRdb's copy has only in-frame clones and leaves some out. The top ten hold 4.5% to 5.5% of the sample, which has 200,000 to 250,000 clones, 75% to 90% seen once. The sample consisted of PBMCs or T cells enriched from blood (not recorded which). These receptors originate from a young woman who had been exposed to COVID-19. Both conserved end residues are part of each CDR3. The D gene is left open where the match is weak. The size entry is marked missing in some rows and otherwise reads once, few, many or a size class.

cdr3_nt: TGTGCCAGCAGTCCGTTGAGGGCTCCCTACAATGAGCAGTTCTTC
cdr3_aa: CASSPLRAPYNEQFF
d_call: .
v_call: TRBV2
clone_size: once
j_call: TRBJ2-1

cdr3_nt: TGTGCCAGCTCACCCTCCTATTGGGAGATGAACACTGAAGCTTTCTTT
cdr3_aa: CASSPSYWEMNTEAFF
d_call: .
v_call: TRBV18
clone_size: .
j_call: TRBJ1-1

cdr3_nt: TGTGCCAGCAGTCGACAGGGGAGAACCGGGGAGCTGTTTTTT
cdr3_aa: CASSRQGRTGELFF
d_call: TRBD1
v_call: TRBV2
clone_size: .
j_call: TRBJ2-2

cdr3_nt: TGTGCCAGTAGTATAGCTACGGGGGCTGAAGCTTTCTTT
cdr3_aa: CASSIATGAEAFF
d_call: .
v_call: TRBV19
clone_size: .
j_call: TRBJ1-1

cdr3_nt: TGTGCCAGTAGTATGGGGGCCCGGGGAAACCTCAATCAGCCCCAGCATTTT
cdr3_aa: CASSMGARGNLNQPQHF
d_call: .
v_call: TRBV19
clone_size: .
j_call: TRBJ1-5

cdr3_nt: TGCGCCAGCAGCTTGGGAGCGGGGGAGTACAATGAGCAGTTCTTC
cdr3_aa: CASSLGAGEYNEQFF
d_call: TRBD2
v_call: TRBV5-1
clone_size: .
j_call: TRBJ2-1

cdr3_nt: TGTGCCAGTAAATGGGGCACTGGAAACACCATATATTTT
cdr3_aa: CASKWGTGNTIYF
d_call: .
v_call: TRBV19
clone_size: .
j_call: TRBJ1-3

cdr3_nt: TGTGCCAGCAGCCCGAGGGGTGATGGAGGGAACTATGGCTACACCTTC
cdr3_aa: CASSPRGDGGNYGYTF
d_call: .
v_call: TRBV9
clone_size: .
j_call: TRBJ1-2

cdr3_nt: TGTGCCAGCCCTCGGTTGTTGACAGGGTTGGGCGAGCAGTACTTC
cdr3_aa: CASPRLLTGLGEQYF
d_call: TRBD1
v_call: TRBV25-1
clone_size: .
j_call: TRBJ2-7

cdr3_nt: TGTGCCAGCAGTTCTCAGGGGGCCTACGAGCAGTACTTC
cdr3_aa: CASSSQGAYEQYF
d_call: TRBD1
v_call: TRBV27
clone_size: once
j_call: TRBJ2-7

cdr3_nt: TGCAGTGCTTCCCGACAGGAGCAGTTCTTC
cdr3_aa: CSASRQEQFF
d_call: .
v_call: TRBV20-1
clone_size: .
j_call: TRBJ2-1

cdr3_nt: TGTGCCAGTAACGGACAGGGGGCATATTACGAGCAGTACTTC
cdr3_aa: CASNGQGAYYEQYF
d_call: TRBD1
v_call: TRBV6-5
clone_size: .
j_call: TRBJ2-7

cdr3_nt: TGTGCCAGCAGCTTAGTTTTGGCCGGGACAGCCCACAATGAGCAGTTCTTC
cdr3_aa: CASSLVLAGTAHNEQFF
d_call: TRBD1
v_call: TRBV7-6
clone_size: .
j_call: TRBJ2-1

cdr3_nt: TGTGCCAGCAGTGAAATGCGTTTAGCAGGAGGGCCCCGAGCAGATACGCAGTATTTT
cdr3_aa: CASSEMRLAGGPRADTQYF
d_call: .
v_call: TRBV2
clone_size: .
j_call: TRBJ2-3

cdr3_nt: TGTGCCAGTAGTCTACGGACAGGGTGGGATAGCAATCAGCCCCAGCATTTT
cdr3_aa: CASSLRTGWDSNQPQHF
d_call: TRBD1
v_call: TRBV19
clone_size: .
j_call: TRBJ1-5

cdr3_nt: TGTGCCACCGGCTCAGCGGAGACCCAGTACTTC
cdr3_aa: CATGSAETQYF
d_call: .
v_call: TRBV24-1
clone_size: .
j_call: TRBJ2-5

cdr3_nt: TGCAGCGTTGAGCGACTAGCGGGGGATGATACGCAGTATTTT
cdr3_aa: CSVERLAGDDTQYF
d_call: TRBD2
v_call: TRBV29-1
clone_size: .
j_call: TRBJ2-3

cdr3_nt: TGTGCCAGCTCACCACGGGAGGAGTTGGGCTATGGCTACACCTTC
cdr3_aa: CASSPREELGYGYTF
d_call: .
v_call: TRBV18
clone_size: .
j_call: TRBJ1-2

cdr3_nt: TGCGCCACCCGGACAGGGGAAAATTCACCCCTCCACTTT
cdr3_aa: CATRTGENSPLHF
d_call: TRBD1
v_call: TRBV5-1
clone_size: .
j_call: TRBJ1-6

cdr3_nt: TGTGCCAGCACCCCGACAGGGGATGGCTACACCTTC
cdr3_aa: CASTPTGDGYTF
d_call: TRBD1
v_call: TRBV6-5
clone_size: once
j_call: TRBJ1-2

cdr3_nt: TGTGCCAGTAGTACGGGGGGCGGAATGGTAGACGAGCAGTACTTC
cdr3_aa: CASSTGGGMVDEQYF
d_call: .
v_call: TRBV19
clone_size: .
j_call: TRBJ2-7

cdr3_nt: TGTGCCAGCAGCCAAGCCGTAAGGCGGGCGTACGAGCAGTACTTC
cdr3_aa: CASSQAVRRAYEQYF
d_call: .
v_call: TRBV3-1/TRBV3-2
clone_size: .
j_call: TRBJ2-7

cdr3_nt: TGTGCCAGTAGTCCAGGGGACAGGTACTACTATGGCTACACCTTC
cdr3_aa: CASSPGDRYYYGYTF
d_call: TRBD1
v_call: TRBV19
clone_size: .
j_call: TRBJ1-2

cdr3_nt: TGTGCCTGGGGGACCGGAGGGCTGGGCGGAAACACCATATATTTT
cdr3_aa: CAWGTGGLGGNTIYF
d_call: .
v_call: TRBV30
clone_size: .
j_call: TRBJ1-3

cdr3_nt: TGTGCCTGGAGCCGGACAGGGGTGAACACTGAAGCTTTCTTT
cdr3_aa: CAWSRTGVNTEAFF
d_call: TRBD1
v_call: TRBV30
clone_size: few
j_call: TRBJ1-1

cdr3_nt: TGTGCCAGCAGTTTCCCGGGACAGGGGCTCAACTTC
cdr3_aa: CASSFPGQGLNF
d_call: TRBD1
v_call: TRBV12-3/TRBV12-4
clone_size: .
j_call: TRBJ1-2

cdr3_nt: TGTGCCAGCAGCCAATGGAGGGAGGCGGACGAGCAGTACTTC
cdr3_aa: CASSQWREADEQYF
d_call: .
v_call: TRBV3-1/TRBV3-2
clone_size: .
j_call: TRBJ2-7

cdr3_nt: TGCGCCAGCTCCGGGACAGATAATTCACCCCTCCACTTT
cdr3_aa: CASSGTDNSPLHF
d_call: TRBD1
v_call: TRBV5-1
clone_size: .
j_call: TRBJ1-6

cdr3_nt: TGTGCCAGCAGCTTCGGGGAATCCAAGTGCTTC
cdr3_aa: CASSFGESKCF
d_call: .
v_call: TRBV13
clone_size: .
j_call: TRBJ2-7

cdr3_nt: TGTGCCAGCAGTTACGAGAATGCAGATACGCAGTATTTT
cdr3_aa: CASSYENADTQYF
d_call: .
v_call: TRBV6-5
clone_size: .
j_call: TRBJ2-3

cdr3_nt: TGTGCCAGCAGCCAAGCGGGAGATCAGCCCCAGCATTTT
cdr3_aa: CASSQAGDQPQHF
d_call: .
v_call: TRBV3-1/TRBV3-2
clone_size: .
j_call: TRBJ1-5

cdr3_nt: TGTGCCAGCAGCTCGGGGACAGGCGAGCAGTTCTTC
cdr3_aa: CASSSGTGEQFF
d_call: TRBD1
v_call: TRBV5-4
clone_size: .
j_call: TRBJ2-1

cdr3_nt: TGTGCCAGCAGCGTAGGACTATACACCGGGGAGCTGTTTTTT
cdr3_aa: CASSVGLYTGELFF
d_call: .
v_call: TRBV9
clone_size: .
j_call: TRBJ2-2

cdr3_nt: TGCGCCAGCAGCCCTACTAGCTCCAGTGAGCAGTTCTTC
cdr3_aa: CASSPTSSSEQFF
d_call: .
v_call: TRBV5-1
clone_size: few
j_call: TRBJ2-1

cdr3_nt: TGCAGCGTCACAGGGGTCATGAACACTGAAGCTTTCTTT
cdr3_aa: CSVTGVMNTEAFF
d_call: TRBD1
v_call: TRBV29-1
clone_size: .
j_call: TRBJ1-1

cdr3_nt: TGCGCCAGCCGATTGGTTGTATGGGGGGACACTGAAGCTTTCTTT
cdr3_aa: CASRLVVWGDTEAFF
d_call: .
v_call: TRBV5-1
clone_size: .
j_call: TRBJ1-1

cdr3_nt: TGTGGGGGACAGGGGAACACTGAAGCTTTCTTT
cdr3_aa: CGGQGNTEAFF
d_call: TRBD1
v_call: TRBV6-4
clone_size: once
j_call: TRBJ1-1

cdr3_nt: TGTGCCTGGAGTGTACAGTTCCCCAATCAGCCCCAGCATTTT
cdr3_aa: CAWSVQFPNQPQHF
d_call: .
v_call: TRBV30
clone_size: .
j_call: TRBJ1-5

cdr3_nt: TGTGCCAGCAGCTCAGGGGTTAACTATGGCTACACCTTC
cdr3_aa: CASSSGVNYGYTF
d_call: .
v_call: TRBV7-9
clone_size: .
j_call: TRBJ1-2

cdr3_nt: TGTGCCAGCAGTCCCGGGTTTCCACCCAATGAGCAGTTCTTC
cdr3_aa: CASSPGFPPNEQFF
d_call: .
v_call: TRBV6-5
clone_size: once
j_call: TRBJ2-1